This note documents a single T cell receptor beta chain sequence. Its antigen remains unknown. Gene names denote mouse genes. The read terminates 1 residue before the CDR3 end, so the remaining end is supplied by the germline J gene. Measured with immunoSEQ multiplex PCR; TCRdb has only the in-frame clones, and not every one. The table has tens of thousands of clones, 65% to 80% seen once. This entry belongs to a study of tissue T cells after allogeneic stem cell transplantation. Germline assignment: CDR1 LGHDT and CDR2 YNNKQL (reference sequence). V was pared by 6 bases and J by 3 bases, with 3 bases of the junction left unmatched. CDR3 length: 13 residues. Notes on the study in general: Motif-based clustering found tissue-specific repertoire signatures shared across patients, though few clones were shared. Within patients, tissue anatomy strongly shaped TCR repertoire composition. Alloreactivity or antigen specificity of tissue TCRs was not determined; some clones might be host cells.

This TCR derives from a pool of C57BL/6 mice in good health. The source material was sorted cells pooled from one or two spleens. The chain recombines TRBV4 with TRBJ2-7; 9 nucleotides match TRBD2. CDR3 bases read: TGTGCCAGCAGGGACTGGGGATACTATGAACAGTAC. The encoded protein is CASRDWGYYEQY. The complete CDR3 sequence is CASRDWGYYEQYF.